The 29 T cell receptor beta chains reported below all come from one sample, sequenced in a study of blood T cell repertoires in COVID-19. TCRdb keeps only in-frame clones here, not all; method: immunoSEQ multiplex PCR. The sample shows under 110,000 clones, less than 80% of them seen only once. The material sequenced was peripheral blood. The receptors were sampled from an elderly man with COVID-19, enrolled during active disease.

V usage is TRBV7-9 and J usage is TRBJ1-5; the match to TRBD1 covers 10 bases. The CDR3 loop spans 15 amino acids. The germline gives CDR1 SEHNR, CDR2 FQNEAQ (reference sequence). The V segment lost 5 bases and the J segment 6 bases; nucleotides outside the gene matches: 7. CDR3 loop: CASSRGQGGSQPQHF. CDR3 DNA: TGTGCCAGCAGCCGAGGACAGGGGGGATCTCAGCCCCAGCATTTT. The full variable domain, rest sourced from reference TRBV7-9 and TRBJ1-5, is DTGVSQNPRHKITKRGQNVTFRCDPISEHNRLYWYRQTLGQGPEFLTYFQNEAQLEKSRLLSDRFSAERPKGSFSTLEIQRTEQGDSAMYLCASSRGQGGSQPQHFGDGTRLSIL.

This clone turned up a few times. The rearrangement uses TRBV9 and TRBJ2-3; 14 nucleotides match TRBD2. The CDR3 length is 18 residues. Looked up from germline, CDR1 is SGDLS and CDR2 is YYNGEE. Unmatched junction bases numbered 5, after V lost 0 bases and J lost 2 bases. CDR3 sequence reads: CASSVEGTSGSYTDTQYF. CDR3 in DNA: TGTGCCAGCAGCGTAGAAGGGACTAGCGGGAGTTACACAGATACGCAGTATTTT.

V usage is TRBV13 and J usage is TRBJ2-2, with 8 bases fitting TRBD2. This CDR3 has 15 amino acids. In germline, CDR1 is PRHDT, CDR2 FYEKMQ (reference sequence). Trimming took 4 bases from V and 4 from J; bases not matched to a gene: 5. CDR3 DNA: TGTGCCAGCAGCTATTGGACTAGCCTCACCGGGGAGCTGTTTTTT. As protein: CASSYWTSLTGELFF. The full variable domain, completed using reference TRBV13 and TRBJ2-2, is AAGVIQSPRHLIKEKRETATLKCYPIPRHDTVYWYQQGPGQDPQFLISFYEKMQSDKGSIPDRFSAQQFSDYHSELNMSSLELGDSALYFCASSYWTSLTGELFFGEGSRLTVL.

This clone was recorded once. This chain joins TRBV6-1 and TRBJ2-5; 9 positions match TRBD1. CDR1 is MNHNS, CDR2 SASEGT, per germline. This CDR3 spans 16 amino acids. J lost 2 bases, V lost 1 base, and 5 bases had no gene match. CDR3 loop: CASSEEGTGIQETQYF. The CDR3 region has the DNA TGTGCCAGCAGTGAAGAGGGGACAGGGATACAAGAGACCCAGTACTTC.

The rearrangement links TRBV6-2 or TRBV6-3 to TRBJ2-1; D remains unclear. The CDR3 is made up of 12 amino acids. The V gene lost 2 bases and the J gene lost 10 bases, with 9 bases spanning the gap. CDR1 MNHEY and CDR2 SVGEGT come from the germline V gene. The CDR3 DNA is TGTGCCAGCAGTTACCTAAGGCGGGAGCAGTTCTTC. Translation gives CASSYLRREQFF.

The gene calls are TRBV5-1 and TRBJ2-3; TRBD2 aligns across 12 bases. In germline, CDR1 is SGHRS, CDR2 YFSETQ. The length of the CDR3 is 16 residues. The junction had 7 bases not matched to a gene; V was cut back by 4 bases and J by 4 bases. This CDR3 is CASSPPTSGSADTQYF. CDR3 bases: TGCGCCAGCAGCCCGCCGACTAGCGGGAGTGCAGATACGCAGTATTTT.

This chain uses TRBV7-9 with TRBJ1-6; 9 nucleotides align to TRBD1. CDR3 length: 14 residues. V shed 6 bases and J 6 bases; nucleotides not matched to a gene: 3. Germline assignment: CDR1 SEHNR and CDR2 FQNEAQ (reference sequence). CDR3 sequence (DNA): TGTGCCAGCAGATTGACAGGGGGTAATTCACCCCTCCACTTT. Protein: CASRLTGGNSPLHF.

The CDR3 DNA is TGTGCCAGCAGCGTACATTCCCCCCCCAATGAGCAGTTCTTC. Translated, it gives CASSVHSPPNEQFF. The V and J genes are TRBV9 and TRBJ2-1; D is uncertain. Trimming stripped 1 base from V and 6 bases from J, with 11 bases between. The CDR3 runs 14 residues. Germline V gene data show CDR1 as SGDLS and CDR2 as YYNGEE.

The rearrangement links TRBV6-5 to TRBJ2-7; 13 nucleotides align to TRBD2. CDR1 and CDR2 from the germline V gene are MNHEY and SVGAGI. V dropped 6 bases and J dropped 6; count of bases not matched to a gene: 5. CDR3 length equals 14 residues. CDR3 nucleotides: TGTGCCAGCAGCCGACTAGCGGGAGGTGGCGAGCAGTACTTC. Translated: CASSRLAGGGEQYF.

This clone was seen only once. The chain uses TRBV3-1 (or the pseudogene TRBV3-2) and TRBJ1-5, with TRBD1 matching 10 bases. The trim removed 3 bases at V and 7 bases at J, leaving 0 bases unmatched. This CDR3 has 13 amino acids. Germline V gene data show CDR1 as LGHDT and CDR2 as YNNKEL (reference sequence). CDR3 region: CASSQGQGQPQHF. The CDR3 bases are TGTGCCAGCAGCCAGGGACAGGGGCAGCCCCAGCATTTT.

The rearrangement joins TRBV12-3 or TRBV12-4 to TRBJ1-1; unclear D gene. V was shortened by 4 bases and J by 3 bases, with 6 bases between the two germline ends. This CDR3 is 12 amino acids long. The chain's CDR3 is CASSSGYTEAFF. In DNA form, the CDR3 reads TGTGCCAGCAGTTCAGGATACACTGAAGCTTTCTTT.

V is TRBV5-1 and J is TRBJ2-1; D might be TRBD2 (6 bases). Germline CDR1 and CDR2: SGHRS and YFSETQ. The CDR3 has 15 residues. V was clipped by 0 bases and J by 6 bases, with 13 bases between them. The CDR3 DNA reads TGCGCCAGCAGCTTGGTCCCCGGGACTGTCAATGAGCAGTTCTTC. It is translated as CASSLVPGTVNEQFF. The full variable domain, with the rest looked up from reference TRBV5-1 and TRBJ2-1, is KAGVTQTPRYLIKTRGQQVTLSCSPISGHRSVSWYQQTPGQGLQFLFEYFSETQRNKGNFPGRFSGRQFSNSRSEMNVSTLELGDSALYLCASSLVPGTVNEQFFGPGTRLTVL.

This chain links TRBV7-3 with TRBJ2-1, with 7 bases identical to TRBD2. CDR1 and CDR2 (germline): SGHTA, FQGTGA. Losses at the gene ends were 4 bases for V and 5 bases for J; bases not matched to a gene: 5. This CDR3 spans 14 amino acids. This CDR3 reads CASSSGGSNNEQFF. The CDR3 nucleotides are TGTGCCAGCAGCTCCGGGGGGTCCAACAATGAGCAGTTCTTC.

The V call is TRBV6-6, the J call TRBJ1-1; D is perhaps TRBD1 (6 bases). The V gene lost 0 bases and the J gene lost 3 bases, with 11 bases spanning the gap. The CDR3 extends over 15 amino acids. The V gene's germline CDR1 is MNHNY and CDR2 SVGAGI (reference sequence). The DNA of the CDR3 is TGTGCCAGCAGTTACTCACTTTCAGGGGACACTGAAGCTTTCTTT. Translation: CASSYSLSGDTEAFF.

In DNA, the CDR3 is TGTGCCAGCAGCAGGGGGGCAAACTATGGCTACACCTTC. This encodes CASSRGANYGYTF. V and J are TRBV25-1 and TRBJ1-2; 7 nucleotides line up with TRBD1. The junction had 3 bases not matched to a gene; V was cut back by 6 bases and J by 2 bases. The CDR3 has 13 residues. The germline gives CDR1 MGHDK, CDR2 SYGVNS.

The genes are TRBV5-4 and TRBJ2-7; perhaps TRBD2 as D (5 bases). Trimming removed 4 bases from V and 3 bases from J, with 17 bases in between. The CDR3 has 15 residues. Germline V gene sequence: CDR1 SGHNT, CDR2 YYREEE (reference sequence). The CDR3 DNA reads as TGTGCCAGCAGCAGCCGTCGGACTGACGGCTACGAGCAGTACTTC. It yields the protein CASSSRRTDGYEQYF.

The chain has TRBV4-3 and TRBJ2-1, with TRBD2 matching 13 bases. Germline CDR1 and CDR2: LGHNA and YSLEER. J gave up 10 bases and V 0 bases, and 15 bases lay outside the gene matches. This CDR3 has 19 amino acids. The CDR3 sequence is CASSQDLQPGTSGVLEQFF. Written as DNA, the CDR3 is TGCGCCAGCAGCCAAGACCTACAACCCGGGACTAGCGGGGTATTAGAGCAGTTCTTC.

The chain employs TRBV7-2 and TRBJ1-3; D perhaps matches TRBD1 (5 bases). There are 14 residues in the CDR3. V lost 7 bases, J lost 0 bases, and 10 bases lay in between. The germline CDR1 and CDR2 sequences are SGHTA and FQGNSA. The CDR3 coding sequence is TGTGCCAGCAAGTCAGGGTACTCTGGAAACACCATATATTTT. As protein: CASKSGYSGNTIYF.

This chain connects TRBV7-8 to TRBJ2-1; 8 nucleotides line up with TRBD2. The CDR3 covers 16 residues. In germline, CDR1 is SGHVS, CDR2 FQNEAQ. Trimming at V came to 4 bases and at J to 2 bases, leaving 7 bases not matched to a gene. This CDR3 is CASSSVAGQAYNEQFF. The CDR3 nucleotides read TGTGCCAGCAGCTCTGTAGCGGGGCAGGCCTACAATGAGCAGTTCTTC.

The chain uses TRBV19 and TRBJ1-5; the D gene is possibly TRBD1 (6 bases). V lost 1 base to trimming and J lost 1 base, with 8 bases between them. The germline V gene has CDR1 LNHDA and CDR2 SQIVND (reference sequence). The CDR3 is made up of 15 amino acids. CDR3 residues: CASSIAGQSNQPQHF. CDR3 nucleotide sequence: TGTGCCAGTAGTATAGCCGGACAGAGCAATCAGCCCCAGCATTTT.

This rearrangement joins TRBV11-3 to TRBJ2-3; 7 positions match TRBD1. V lost 5 bases, J lost 4 bases, and 3 bases stayed unmatched. Germline V CDR1 and CDR2: SGHNT, YENEEA. This CDR3 region has 13 residues. This chain's CDR3 is CASSIGQADTQYF. CDR3 nucleotide sequence: TGTGCCAGCAGCATCGGACAGGCAGATACGCAGTATTTT. The whole variable domain, remainder taken from reference TRBV11-3 and TRBJ2-3, is EAGVVQSPRYKIIEKKQPVAFWCNPISGHNTLYWYLQNLGQGPELLIRYENEEAVDDSQLPKDRFSAERLKGVDSTLKIQPAELGDSAVYLCASSIGQADTQYFGPGTRLTVL.

This chain joins TRBV5-1 and TRBJ2-2; 11 bases fit TRBD2. Germline assignment: CDR1 SGHRS and CDR2 YFSETQ. There are 17 residues in the CDR3. Trimming cost V 6 bases and J 0 bases; bases outside gene matches: 7. CDR3 sequence (DNA): TGCGCCAGCACCTACACGGGACTAGCGGCGAACACCGGGGAGCTGTTTTTT. This codes for CASTYTGLAANTGELFF.

This clone was counted between two and nine times. The J gene is TRBJ1-3, the V gene TRBV9, with TRBD1 as a possible D gene (6 bases). V was cut by 4 bases and J by 2 bases, with 16 bases left in between. The CDR3 has 16 amino acids. Germline V gives CDR1 SGDLS, CDR2 YYNGEE. The chain's CDR3 is CASSPRGGATGNTIYF. The CDR3 nucleotides read TGTGCCAGCAGCCCCCGGGGGGGGGCAACTGGAAACACCATATATTTT.

The CDR3 loop is CASSSSVRGKDYGYTF. As DNA, the CDR3 is TGTGCCAGCAGCTCCTCCGTCCGGGGAAAGGACTATGGCTACACCTTC. The J gene is TRBJ1-2, the V gene TRBV7-9; no clear D. Trimming cost V 4 bases and J 3 bases, with 18 bases left between them. Germline V gene sequence: CDR1 SEHNR, CDR2 FQNEAQ (reference sequence). The CDR3 spans 16 residues.

This clone was observed once. The gene calls are TRBV11-3 and TRBJ2-3, with 16 bases that match TRBD2. The CDR3 loop spans 19 amino acids. Germline values: CDR1 SGHNT, CDR2 YENEEA. Trimming removed 5 bases from V and 1 base from J; junction bases left unmatched: 9. CDR3 sequence reads: CASSRGLAGGNSRTDTQYF. The CDR3, as DNA: TGTGCCAGCAGCCGGGGACTAGCGGGAGGGAACTCACGCACAGATACGCAGTATTTT. Combining the CDR3 with reference TRBV11-3 and TRBJ2-3 gives the whole variable domain EAGVVQSPRYKIIEKKQPVAFWCNPISGHNTLYWYLQNLGQGPELLIRYENEEAVDDSQLPKDRFSAERLKGVDSTLKIQPAELGDSAVYLCASSRGLAGGNSRTDTQYFGPGTRLTVL.

The chain links TRBV14 to TRBJ2-1; TRBD2 aligns across 11 bases. Per the germline V gene, CDR1 is SGHDN and CDR2 is FVKESK. There are 16 residues in the CDR3. The V segment lost 1 base and the J segment 7 bases; nucleotides outside the gene matches: 6. CDR3 nucleotides: TGTGCCAGCAGCCAAGGTAGCGGGAGGGCTGGAAATGAGCAGTTCTTC. It codes for CASSQGSGRAGNEQFF.

The rearrangement uses TRBV28 and TRBJ2-5, with D possibly TRBD2 on 6 matching bases. Looked up from germline, CDR1 is MDHEN and CDR2 is SYDVKM. The V end lost 3 bases, the J end lost 3 bases, and 14 bases lay between the germline ends. CDR3 size: 15 residues. In nucleotides, the CDR3 is TGTGCCAGCAGTTTTGGAAGGGAGGACGAAGAGACCCAGTACTTC. Translating it yields CASSFGREDEETQYF.

The CDR3 nucleotides are TGTGCCAGCAGTGATCAACAGGGGTACACCGGGGAGCTGTTTTTT. Translated: CASSDQQGYTGELFF. The chain combines TRBV6-1 with TRBJ2-2; TRBD1 agrees at 7 bases. With V trimmed by 3 bases and J by 3 bases, 4 bases remained unmatched. This CDR3 is 15 amino acids long. The germline CDR1 and CDR2 sequences are MNHNS and SASEGT.

The gene calls are TRBV30 and TRBJ1-6; D is ambiguous. In germline, CDR1 is GTSNPN, CDR2 SVGIG (reference sequence). Trimming took off 1 base at V and 0 bases at J, with 10 bases between the two ends. This CDR3 is 16 amino acids long. The CDR3 region has the DNA TGTGCCTGGAGTGAACGGAGCAGCTCCTATAATTCACCCCTCCACTTT. It is translated as CAWSERSSSYNSPLHF.